This is a list of T cell receptor beta chains from one sample in a study of cytomegalovirus exposure and HLA in healthy donors. Here immunoSEQ multiplex PCR was the method, and the copy in TCRdb shows in-frame clones only, minus some. The sample holds more than 110,000 clones, 86% seen once. The sequencing input was PBMCs. Source of these receptors: a man aged 18 to 30 in good health and CMV-seronegative. CDR3s include the opening cysteine and the closing phenylalanine or tryptophan. A D gene is named only where the DNA matches it firmly.

TRBV2,TRBJ2-5,TRBD2,16,CASSEGAGGWEETQYF
TRBV2,TRBJ1-1,-,12,CATGDTNTEAFF
TRBV9,TRBJ2-3,TRBD2,16,CASSVGLAGATDTQYF
TRBV11-3,TRBJ2-1,TRBD2,12,CASSPGLGEQFF
TRBV7-9,TRBJ2-1,TRBD2,17,CASSYPSTSGGRLEQFF
TRBV7-9,TRBJ2-3,TRBD2,14,CASNPAGVTDTQYF
TRBV6-5,TRBJ2-7,-,15,CASSRKRGWWYEQYF
TRBV7-8,TRBJ1-1,-,16,CASNPPTALMNTEAFF
TRBV6-5,TRBJ2-5,TRBD2,16,CASSYLRGGQKETQYF
TRBV11-2,TRBJ2-5,-,16,CASSSPRGPPQETQYF
TRBV9,TRBJ2-3,-,14,CASSVRDTTDTQYF
TRBV28,TRBJ2-3,-,17,CASSIIARIGELDTQYF
TRBV4-1,TRBJ1-4,TRBD1,14,CASSLGQGREKLFF
TRBV15,TRBJ2-7,-,13,CATSRDSFYEQYF
TRBV6-5,TRBJ2-7,TRBD2,11,CASSLSGREYF
TRBV5-6,TRBJ2-2,TRBD1,17,CASSPDRGYANTGELFF
TRBV6-6,TRBJ2-2,TRBD1,16,CASSPTGTGRTGELFF
TRBV7-9,TRBJ1-6,-,12,CASSLVGSPLHF
TRBV27,TRBJ2-7,-,17,CASSLWSGGGGSYEQYF